The 30 T cell receptor beta chains listed next were all sequenced from one sample in a study of blood T cells in healthy people across ages. For the second PCR, which ran for roughly 7 to 11 cycles, a sample-barcoded 5' primer and a J-beta primer mix were used. In TCRdb, the 5' RACE reads were re-called with MiXCR into one record per CDR3 protein. The table lists around 800,000 distinct CDR3 sequences, 35% to 50% of them singletons. Source material: blood. Receptors were obtained from a man older than 75 in good health.

The chain employs TRBV28 and TRBJ2-5, with a tentative D call TRBD1 (6 bases). Germline values: CDR1 MDHEN, CDR2 SYDVKM. Trimming shortened V by 8 bases and J by 3 bases, and 10 bases separated the two germline ends. This CDR3 comprises 12 residues. The CDR3 protein is CASEGEKETQYF. The CDR3, as DNA: TGTGCCAGCGAGGGGGAGAAAGAGACCCAGTACTTC.

The J gene is TRBJ1-4, the V gene TRBV10-3; tentatively, D is TRBD1 (6 bases). Germline V lookup: CDR1 ENHRY, CDR2 SYGVKD. The CDR3 length is 15 residues. With 6 bases removed from V and 8 bases from J, the gap between germline ends came to 19 bases. Here the CDR3 DNA reads TGTGCCATCAGCGACGCAGGGGTTTCAGGAGAAAAACTGTTTTTT. Encoded protein: CAISDAGVSGEKLFF.

The chain couples TRBV30 to TRBJ2-1, with 8 bases aligning to TRBD2. Germline CDR1 reads GTSNPN; CDR2 reads SVGIG (reference sequence). CDR3 length equals 15 residues. Trimming at V came to 2 bases and at J to 4 bases, leaving 7 bases not matched to a gene. The CDR3 DNA sequence: TGTGCCTGGAGTAAAGGTAGCGGGACGTACAATGAGCAGTTCTTC. This encodes CAWSKGSGTYNEQFF.

The sample holds one count of this clonotype. The rearrangement links TRBV28 to TRBJ1-4, with TRBD1 as a possible D gene (6 bases). Germline CDR1 is MDHEN and CDR2 is SYDVKM. V lost 7 bases and J 4 bases, leaving 13 bases between the germline ends. The CDR3 sequence is 14 residues long. The CDR3 DNA reads as TGTGCCAGCATGGAACGACAGGTTAATGAAAAACTGTTTTTT. Amino acids: CASMERQVNEKLFF.

This clonotype was detected a few times. The rearrangement links TRBV20-1 to TRBJ2-5; D unclear. V lost 5 bases and J lost 1, with 11 bases in between. CDR3 length: 13 residues. Germline V gene sequence: CDR1 DFQATT, CDR2 SNEGSKA (reference sequence). CDR3 DNA sequence: TGCAGTGCTTCCCAGGCTCCCCAAGAGACCCAGTACTTC. It yields the protein CSASQAPQETQYF.

In regard to this clonotype: A much larger clone sits a single nucleotide away, making a read error possible. The chain joins TRBV11-2 to TRBJ2-7, with a tentative D call TRBD1 (6 bases). Germline-derived CDR1 and CDR2 are SGHAT and FQNNGV. The CDR3 covers 13 residues. CDR3 in DNA: TGTGCCAGCAGCTATGGACAGAACTACGGGCAGTACTTC. Its protein is CASSYGQNYGQYF.

The CDR3 spells CASSFQGQGLNTQYF. DNA for the CDR3: TGCGCCAGCAGCTTTCAGGGACAGGGGTTAAATACGCAGTATTTT. This chain uses TRBV5-1 with TRBJ2-3; 10 positions match TRBD1. Germline CDR1 SGHRS, CDR2 YFSETQ. The CDR3 is 15 residues long. V dropped 2 bases and J dropped 7; count of bases not matched to a gene: 7.

This clonotype was found once. The chain joins TRBV29-1 to TRBJ2-1; unclear D gene. V was pared by 0 bases and J by 1 base, with 7 bases between. CDR1 is SQVTM and CDR2 is ANQGSEA in the germline V gene. The CDR3 is 14 amino acids. The CDR3 protein is CSVEEASSYNEQFF. CDR3 sequence (DNA): TGCAGCGTTGAAGAGGCCAGTTCCTACAATGAGCAGTTCTTC.

Comments on this clonotype: A junction end diverges from the germline sequence, so it may reflect a read error. The rearrangement uses TRBV20-1 and TRBJ2-1, with 11 positions matching TRBD2. CDR1 and CDR2 from the germline V gene are DFQATT and SNEGSKA (reference sequence). CDR3 length: 14 amino acids. The CDR3 DNA sequence: TGCAGTGCCACTACTAGCGGGAGAGAAAATGGGCAGTTCTTC. Translating it yields CSATTSGRENGQFF.

This chain links TRBV19 with TRBJ1-2; 7 positions match TRBD1. This CDR3 is 17 amino acids long. Germline V gives CDR1 LNHDA, CDR2 SQIVND (reference sequence). V dropped 3 bases and J dropped 3; count of bases not matched to a gene: 13. The CDR3 is CASSIGLPRGRYYGYTF. As DNA, the CDR3 is TGTGCCAGTAGTATTGGCCTTCCCAGGGGGAGGTACTATGGCTACACCTTC.

In this sample, this clonotype turned up a few times. A much larger clone differs by one base, so this may be a read error. V gene TRBV29-1 combines with J gene TRBJ2-1; the D gene is possibly TRBD2 (5 bases). There are 13 residues in the CDR3. Germline CDR1 reads SQVTM; CDR2 reads ANQGSEA. V was pared by 4 bases and J by 12 bases, with 19 bases between. CDR3 DNA: TGCAGCGTTGTTGAGGGCGGCGTCGTACCGCAGTTCTTC. It specifies CSVVEGGVVPQFF.

J is TRBJ2-1 and V is TRBV12-3 or TRBV12-4, with D perhaps given as TRBD1 or TRBD2 (6 bases each). Trimming took 3 bases from V and 9 from J, leaving 15 bases between them. The CDR3 extends over 14 amino acids. This CDR3 reads CASSLVEQGGEQFF. For the CDR3, the DNA is TGTGCCAGCAGTTTGGTAGAACAGGGAGGTGAGCAGTTCTTC.

This clonotype was seen a few times. The V gene is TRBV7-2, the J gene TRBJ2-5; the match to TRBD2 covers 7 bases. CDR3 length: 17 amino acids. With 4 bases clipped from V and 11 bases from J, the junction kept 22 bases outside the gene matches. Germline CDR1 SGHTA, CDR2 FQGNSA. The CDR3 nucleotides read TGTGCCAGCAGCTCCCCAGAGCGGGACTTCCCCCGCAATGAGCAGTACTTC. Translation gives CASSSPERDFPRNEQYF.

The chain couples TRBV20-1 to TRBJ1-2, with 9 bases that match TRBD1. Trimming at V came to 5 bases and at J to 1 base, leaving 29 bases not matched to a gene. This CDR3 contains 22 residues. In germline, CDR1 is DFQATT, CDR2 SNEGSKA (reference sequence). CDR3 in amino acids: CSASTGGRPAGRGGFSNYGYTF. CDR3 nucleotide sequence: TGCAGTGCTTCGACAGGGGGTCGTCCCGCTGGTAGGGGTGGGTTCAGTAACTATGGCTACACCTTC.

The chain recombines TRBV29-1 with TRBJ1-3, with 11 bases identical to TRBD1. With 7 bases clipped from V and 2 bases from J, the junction kept 7 bases outside the gene matches. CDR3 length: 15 amino acids. CDR1 and CDR2 (germline): SQVTM, ANQGSEA. The CDR3 spells CSASSGQGAGNTIYF. In DNA, the CDR3 is TGCAGCGCCTCGTCGGGACAGGGGGCTGGAAACACCATATATTTT.

V gene TRBV29-1 combines with J gene TRBJ2-1; 8 bases match TRBD2. This CDR3 region has 10 residues. V was pared by 1 base and J by 15 bases, with 2 bases of the junction left unmatched. The germline V gene encodes CDR1 SQVTM and CDR2 ANQGSEA. Here the CDR3 reads CSVEGTSSFF. The CDR3 DNA reads TGCAGCGTTGAAGGGACTAGCTCGTTCTTC.

The genes are TRBV9 and TRBJ2-1, with 8 bases fitting TRBD2. V gave up 0 bases and J gave up 7 bases; unmatched junction bases: 3. CDR3 size: 14 residues. CDR1 is SGDLS, CDR2 YYNGEE, per germline. This CDR3 reads CASSVGSGENEQFF. CDR3 DNA: TGTGCCAGCAGCGTAGGTAGCGGGGAAAATGAGCAGTTCTTC.

CDR3 loop: CASSQDIPRVQETQYF. In nucleotides, the CDR3 is TGTGCCAGCAGCCAAGATATCCCTAGAGTGCAAGAGACCCAGTACTTC. The J gene is TRBJ2-5, the V gene TRBV14; the D is unclear. Germline CDR1 and CDR2: SGHDN and FVKESK. V lost 0 bases, J lost 2 bases, and 13 bases lay in between. The CDR3 contains 16 residues. The whole variable domain, remainder taken from reference TRBV14 and TRBJ2-5, is EAGVTQFPSHSVIEKGQTVTLRCDPISGHDNLYWYRRVMGKEIKFLLHFVKESKQDESGMPNNRFLAERTGGTYSTLKVQPAELEDSGVYFCASSQDIPRVQETQYFGPGTRLLVL.

This clonotype was seen only a few times. Here the CDR3 DNA reads TGTGCCAGCAGTACTAGCGGGAGGGCCTCCGAGCAGTACTTC. As protein: CASSTSGRASEQYF. This chain connects TRBV12-3 or TRBV12-4 to TRBJ2-7, with 13 nucleotides matching TRBD2. This CDR3 contains 14 residues. V was clipped by 5 bases and J by 6 bases; unmatched bases: 4.

The sample holds a few counts of this clonotype. V usage is TRBV15 and J usage is TRBJ2-3, with 13 positions matching TRBD2. Germline CDR1 LNHNV, CDR2 YYDKDF (reference sequence). The V gene end was trimmed by 3 bases and the J gene end by 4 bases; junction bases not matched to a gene: 4. This CDR3 region has 16 residues. CDR3 region: CATSRGLAGISDTQYF. Here the CDR3 DNA reads TGTGCCACCAGCAGGGGACTAGCGGGAATCTCAGATACGCAGTATTTT.

The chain couples TRBV20-1 to TRBJ2-1, with 10 bases fitting TRBD2. Trimming removed 8 bases from V and 6 bases from J; junction bases left unmatched: 4. The length of the CDR3 is 12 residues. From germline, CDR1 is DFQATT and CDR2 SNEGSKA (reference sequence). The CDR3 DNA follows: TGCAGTCCGATAGCGGGGGGCAATGAGCAGTTCTTC. The encoded protein is CSPIAGGNEQFF.

With regard to this clonotype: The junction departs from the called germline gene at one end, perhaps through a read error. This chain joins TRBV7-2 and TRBJ2-1; perhaps TRBD2 as D (6 bases). Germline CDR1 is SGHTA and CDR2 is FQGNSA. The CDR3 totals 15 residues. Here the CDR3 reads CVSSLEETSLNEQFF. CDR3 nucleotides: TGTGTCAGCAGCTTAGAGGAGACTAGTCTAAATGAGCAGTTCTTC.

This rearrangement joins TRBV6-5 to TRBJ2-3; TRBD2 matches 8 bases. This CDR3 is 13 amino acids long. Germline V gives CDR1 MNHEY, CDR2 SVGAGI. CDR3 DNA: TGTTCTTCAACAGCGGGGGACACAGATACGCAGTATTTT. Amino acid sequence: CSSTAGDTDTQYF.

This chain connects TRBV29-1 to TRBJ1-1; 8 nucleotides align to TRBD1. Looked up from germline, CDR1 is SQVTM and CDR2 is ANQGSEA. The trim removed 6 bases at V and 2 bases at J, leaving 11 bases unmatched. This CDR3 is 15 amino acids long. CDR3 loop: CSVQRQGRLNTEAFF. The CDR3 region has the DNA TGCAGCGTCCAACGACAGGGGCGACTTAACACTGAAGCTTTCTTT. Full variable domain (outside the CDR3, taken from reference TRBV29-1 and TRBJ1-1): SAVISQKPSRDICQRGTSLTIQCQVDSQVTMMFWYRQQPGQSLTLIATANQGSEATYESGFVIDKFPISRPNLTFSTLTVSNMSPEDSSIYLCSVQRQGRLNTEAFFGQGTRLTVV.

A note on this clonotype: A read error is possible here, since a much larger clone lies one base away. CDR3 DNA sequence: TGTGCCAGCAGGGTCATTGAGGAAAAACTGTTTTTT. Protein product: CASRVIEEKLFF. The rearrangement joins TRBV12-3 or TRBV12-4 to TRBJ1-4; no clear D. Trimming stripped 6 bases from V and 8 bases from J, with 10 bases between. This CDR3 region has 12 residues.

This chain joins TRBV6-1 and TRBJ2-7, with 8 bases that match TRBD1. CDR1 and CDR2 (germline): MNHNS, SASEGT. The CDR3 has 14 amino acids. V lost 1 base and J lost 2; bases outside the gene matches: 1. CDR3 loop: CASSEGGQAYEQYF. CDR3 bases: TGTGCCAGCAGTGAAGGGGGACAGGCCTACGAGCAGTACTTC.

The genes are TRBV9 and TRBJ2-4; D is possibly TRBD2 (6 bases). V lost 0 bases, J lost 13 bases, and 26 bases lay in between. The V gene's germline CDR1 is SGDLS and CDR2 YYNGEE. The CDR3 has 17 residues. This CDR3 is CASSVAGSTVGEAEQYF. CDR3 DNA: TGTGCCAGCAGCGTAGCGGGATCGACAGTTGGGGAGGCGGAGCAGTACTTC. The full variable domain, in which reference TRBV9 and TRBJ2-4 provide the parts outside the CDR3, is DSGVTQTPKHLITATGQRVTLRCSPRSGDLSVYWYQQSLDQGLQFLIQYYNGEERAKGNILERFSAQQFPDLHSELNLSSLELGDSALYFCASSVAGSTVGEAEQYFGAGTRLSVL.

CDR3 protein: CASSQSSKNTEAFF. The CDR3 DNA reads as TGTGCCAGCAGCCAATCGTCGAAGAACACTGAAGCTTTCTTT. The chain carries TRBV3-1 and TRBJ1-1; D is unclear. Germline CDR1 is LGHDT and CDR2 is YNNKEL (reference sequence). This CDR3 has 14 amino acids. Trimming took 2 bases from V and 1 from J, leaving 8 bases between them. The variable domain in full, with the rest retrieved from reference TRBV3-1 and TRBJ1-1, is DTAVSQTPKYLVTQMGNDKSIKCEQNLGHDTMYWYKQDSKKFLKIMFSYNNKELIINETVPNRFSPKSPDKAHLNLHINSLELGDSAVYFCASSQSSKNTEAFFGQGTRLTVV.

This chain connects TRBV7-2 to TRBJ2-3; TRBD2 agrees at 11 bases. V lost 1 base, J lost 6 bases, and 9 bases stayed unmatched. The CDR3 covers 17 residues. Germline lookup yields CDR1 SGHTA and CDR2 FQGNSA. In nucleotides, the CDR3 is TGTGCCAGCAGCTTAGTCGGACTAGCGGGTAGCAGGGATACGCAGTATTTT. Amino acid sequence: CASSLVGLAGSRDTQYF.

The gene calls are TRBV20-1 and TRBJ2-7; tentative D call: TRBD2 (6 bases). The germline V gene has CDR1 DFQATT and CDR2 SNEGSKA (reference sequence). CDR3 length: 14 residues. Trimming cost V 2 bases and J 2 bases, with 13 bases left between them. Here the CDR3 DNA reads TGCAGTGCTAGACTGGCCGGGAGTCCCTACGAGCAGTACTTC. Encoded protein: CSARLAGSPYEQYF.